Each of the 8 T cell receptor beta chains below was sequenced from the same sample in a study of blood T cell repertoires in COVID-19 (dated by TCRdb to 2020 to 2022). Library method: the immunoSEQ multiplex PCR assay. TCRdb took over this immuneACCESS table, retaining in-frame rearrangements with V and J assigned. Such tables are incomplete; in checked studies, under half of the missing clones stem from an unresolved V gene, and the remainder is unexplained. Here the sample has roughly 92,000 clones; 85% to 90% occur a single time. Around 4.1% of the sample is in the top ten clones. Sequences were obtained from peripheral blood. Receptor source: a woman aged 80 or over with active or convalescent COVID-19.

The CDR3 here is CASSISGSAGEQYF. In nucleotides, the CDR3 is TGTGCCAGTAGTATTAGCGGGAGTGCTGGCGAGCAGTACTTC. The chain carries TRBV19 and TRBJ2-7; 9 nucleotides align to TRBD2. Trimming at V came to 3 bases and at J to 6 bases, leaving 6 bases not matched to a gene. CDR3 length: 14 amino acids. Germline V gene sequence: CDR1 LNHDA, CDR2 SQIVND (reference sequence). Complete variable domain (other parts from reference TRBV19 and TRBJ2-7): DGGITQSPKYLFRKEGQNVTLSCEQNLNHDAMYWYRQDPGQGLRLIYYSQIVNDFQKGDIAEGYSVSREKKESFPLTVTSAQKNPTAFYLCASSISGSAGEQYFGPGTRLTVT.

The chain has TRBV9 and TRBJ2-7; TRBD1 is a possible D gene (8 bases). Looked up from germline, CDR1 is SGDLS and CDR2 is YYNGEE. The V end was cut by 4 bases, the J end by 2 bases, with 13 bases between. The length of the CDR3 is 14 residues. The CDR3 DNA follows: TGTGCCAGCAGCTCAACAGGGGGGGCCTACGAGCAGTACTTC. It translates to CASSSTGGAYEQYF.

The chain has TRBV5-1 and TRBJ1-1; D may be TRBD1 (5 bases). This CDR3 is built from 15 residues. Trimming left V 7 bases short and J 2 bases short, with 18 bases between. Per the germline V gene, CDR1 is SGHRS and CDR2 is YFSETQ. The CDR3 DNA is TGCGCCAGCTCAGGGTTAAACGGGGGAAACACTGAAGCTTTCTTT. Translated: CASSGLNGGNTEAFF.

V gene TRBV5-1 combines with J gene TRBJ2-1; a weak D match, TRBD1 (6 bases). The CDR3 sequence is 16 residues long. With 4 bases removed from V and 5 bases from J, the gap between germline ends came to 19 bases. Germline assignment: CDR1 SGHRS and CDR2 YFSETQ. DNA for the CDR3: TGCGCCAGCAGCCCCTACCGGACAGCGTCGGACAATGAGCAGTTCTTC. It translates to CASSPYRTASDNEQFF.

The J gene is TRBJ2-5, the V gene TRBV5-4, with TRBD2 matching over 12 bases. The germline V gene encodes CDR1 SGHNT and CDR2 YYREEE (reference sequence). CDR3 size: 16 residues. Losses at the gene ends were 0 bases for V and 5 bases for J; bases not matched to a gene: 5. CDR3 nucleotides: TGTGCCAGCAGCTTGGGCAGACTAGCGGGAGTGGAGACCCAGTACTTC. Amino acid sequence: CASSLGRLAGVETQYF.

This clone occurred once. The V and J genes are TRBV27 and TRBJ1-2; tentatively, D is TRBD1 (6 bases). The germline V gene has CDR1 MNHEY and CDR2 SMNVEV (reference sequence). CDR3 length: 14 residues. The V gene lost 3 bases and the J gene lost 7 bases, with 15 bases spanning the gap. The CDR3 here is CASSFGRGRGGYTF. CDR3 in DNA: TGTGCCAGCAGTTTCGGCAGGGGCCGGGGTGGCTACACCTTC.

The J gene is TRBJ1-1, the V gene TRBV28, with a weak D call TRBD1 (6 bases). This CDR3 is built from 14 residues. Germline CDR1 MDHEN, CDR2 SYDVKM. V was clipped by 2 bases and J by 5 bases, with 12 bases between them. CDR3 in amino acids: CASSLEGVETEAFF. The CDR3 nucleotides read TGTGCCAGCAGTTTAGAGGGGGTGGAAACTGAAGCTTTCTTT.

DNA of the CDR3: TGTGCCAGCAGCCTGGTCCCGGGAACCTCATCCCATAATTCACCCCTCCACTTT. It translates to CASSLVPGTSSHNSPLHF. V usage is TRBV7-8 and J usage is TRBJ1-6; D is undetermined. The length of the CDR3 is 18 residues. Per the germline V gene, CDR1 is SGHVS and CDR2 is FQNEAQ. V gave up 5 bases and J gave up 5 bases, with 22 bases separating them. The whole variable domain, filled in from reference TRBV7-8 and TRBJ1-6, reads GAGVSQSPRYKVAKRGQDVALRCDPISGHVSLFWYQQALGQGPEFLTYFQNEAQLDKSGLPSDRFFAERPEGSVSTLKIQRTQQEDSAVYLCASSLVPGTSSHNSPLHFGNGTRLTVT.